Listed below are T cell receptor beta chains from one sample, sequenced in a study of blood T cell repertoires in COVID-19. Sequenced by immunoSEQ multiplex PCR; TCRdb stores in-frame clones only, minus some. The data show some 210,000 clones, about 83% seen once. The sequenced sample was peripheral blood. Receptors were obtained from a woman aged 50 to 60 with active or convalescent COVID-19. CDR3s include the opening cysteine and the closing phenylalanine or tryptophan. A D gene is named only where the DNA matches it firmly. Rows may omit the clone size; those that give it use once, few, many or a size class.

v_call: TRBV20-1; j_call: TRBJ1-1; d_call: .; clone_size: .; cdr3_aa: CSASSSGLNTEAFF; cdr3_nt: TGCAGTGCTAGTAGTTCAGGCCTCAACACTGAAGCTTTCTTT
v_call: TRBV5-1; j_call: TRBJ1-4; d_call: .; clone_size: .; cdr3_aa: CASSLRGLVVSEKLFF; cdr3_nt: TGCGCCAGCAGCTTGCGAGGGTTGGTGGTGAGTGAAAAACTGTTTTTT
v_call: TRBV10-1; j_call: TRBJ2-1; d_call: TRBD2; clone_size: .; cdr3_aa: CASSDGTRQFF; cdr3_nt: TGCGCCAGCAGTGACGGGACTAGACAGTTCTTC
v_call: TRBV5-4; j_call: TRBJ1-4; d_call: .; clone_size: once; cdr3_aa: CASSLAEAEEKLFF; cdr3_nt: TGTGCCAGCAGCTTGGCCGAGGCGGAGGAAAAACTGTTTTTT
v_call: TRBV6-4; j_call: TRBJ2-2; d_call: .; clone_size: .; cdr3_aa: CASSSTGETGELFF; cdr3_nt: TGTGCCAGCAGTTCTACCGGAGAAACCGGGGAGCTGTTTTTT
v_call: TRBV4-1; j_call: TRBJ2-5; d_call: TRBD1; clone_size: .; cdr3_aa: CASSQAGQGRIGTQYF; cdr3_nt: TGCGCCAGCAGCCAGGCAGGACAGGGTAGGATTGGGACCCAGTACTTC
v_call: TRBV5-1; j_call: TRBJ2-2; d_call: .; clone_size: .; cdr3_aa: CASSSNQAGTGNTGELFF; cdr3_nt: TGCGCCAGCAGCTCGAACCAAGCCGGGACTGGGAACACCGGGGAGCTGTTTTTT
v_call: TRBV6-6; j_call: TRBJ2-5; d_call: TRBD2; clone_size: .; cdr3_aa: CASSYDGGRGETQYF; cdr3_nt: TGTGCCAGCAGTTATGACGGGGGGAGGGGAGAGACCCAGTACTTC
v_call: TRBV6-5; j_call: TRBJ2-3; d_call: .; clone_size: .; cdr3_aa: CASSSPGSSADTQYF; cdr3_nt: TGTGCCAGCAGTTCACCGGGTTCTAGCGCAGATACGCAGTATTTT
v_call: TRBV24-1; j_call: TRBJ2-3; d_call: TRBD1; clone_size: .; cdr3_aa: CATSGQGANTDTQYF; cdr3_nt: TGTGCCACCAGTGGACAGGGGGCTAACACAGATACGCAGTATTTT
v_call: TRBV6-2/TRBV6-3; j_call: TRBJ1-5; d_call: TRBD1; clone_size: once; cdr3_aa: CASSGQGSSIAYSNQPQHF; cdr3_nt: TGTGCCAGCAGCGGACAGGGGTCTAGCATAGCCTATAGCAATCAGCCCCAGCATTTT